This T cell receptor (beta chain) stems from a study of shared clonotypes between healthy human individuals. Libraries were prepared by immunoSEQ multiplex PCR; TCRdb keeps only in-frame clonotypes and omits some of them. The sample holds around 1 million clones, 76% seen once. The CDR3 is 11 amino acids. CDR1 is DFQATT and CDR2 is SNEGSKA in the germline V gene (reference sequence). Deletions cut 8 bases from V and 8 bases from J, with 12 bases between. Sequenced: memory CD4+ T cells sorted from blood. Indicated subset: CD45RA-negative fraction. The V gene is TRBV20-1, the J gene TRBJ1-4; a weak D match, TRBD1 (6 bases). This receptor was taken from a man between 18 and 35 years old in good health. CDR3 region: CSTGWAEKLFF. The CDR3 DNA is TGCAGTACAGGGTGGGCGGAAAAACTGTTTTTT.